This TCR beta chain was documented in a study of cytomegalovirus exposure and HLA in healthy donors. PCR amplification relied on 60 Vbeta primers (plus 13 Jbeta primers). Measured with immunoSEQ multiplex PCR; TCRdb has only the in-frame clones, and not every one. The listing contains 200,000 or so clones. The specimen sequenced was PBMCs. The receptor was derived from a boy younger than 18 in good health and CMV-seronegative.

CDR3 in amino acids: CASSLGPTGETQYF. In DNA form, the CDR3 reads TGTGCCAGCAGCTTAGGCCCCACCGGGGAGACCCAGTACTTC. This chain joins TRBV7-2 and TRBJ2-5; no definite D call. From germline, CDR1 is SGHTA and CDR2 FQGNSA. Trimming removed 1 base from V and 5 bases from J, with 11 bases in between. The CDR3 sequence is 14 residues long.